This T cell receptor beta chain was identified in a study of blood T cell repertoires in COVID-19. Overall study: Acute-phase and convalescent COVID-19 samples originated in the United States, Italy and Spain.

Clones were read by immunoSEQ multiplex PCR, and TCRdb kept only the in-frame ones, dropping some. The table lists approximately 330,000 clones, about 90% of them singletons, with roughly 1% in the top ten. This TCR was recovered from a woman in her 40s with COVID-19, enrolled during active disease. The sample taken for sequencing was peripheral blood.

The CDR3 protein is CASSLVAGGQYEQFF. The CDR3 DNA reads TGTGCCAGCAGCTTAGTAGCGGGGGGGCAATATGAGCAGTTCTTC. The rearrangement links TRBV7-9 to TRBJ2-1, with 11 bases identical to TRBD2. With 1 base clipped from V and 8 bases from J, the junction kept 4 bases outside the gene matches. Germline CDR1 reads SEHNR; CDR2 reads FQNEAQ (reference sequence). The CDR3 has 15 residues.